This T cell receptor (beta chain) was observed in a study of PD-1 blockade in classical Hodgkin lymphoma. General study results and limits: Whoever responded completely had baseline diversity much like that seen in newly diagnosed patients. CD4+ TCR diversity rose significantly by C4D1, and CD8+ TCR diversity did not. Compared with healthy donors, newly diagnosed patients reportedly showed lower baseline TCR diversity.

Assay: immunoSEQ multiplex PCR; the TCRdb copy retains only in-frame clones and omits some. The table lists tens of thousands of clones, roughly 89% of them singletons. The time point denotes: cycle 4 day 1 (C4D1), after 6 weeks of nivolumab. Patients all relapsed after autologous stem cell transplantation, and there was variation in brentuximab vedotin exposure. Complete response, partial response or progressive disease were the best responses. Turning to this clone: The target antigen is unknown.

The clonotype was recovered from a human donor with classical Hodgkin lymphoma. This sample comprised peripheral blood mononuclear cells (PBMCs), obtained before the fourth cycle of nivolumab.

Written as DNA, the CDR3 is TGCGCCAGCAGCTGGGATGGTACAGGGGTTACTAATGAAAAACTGTTTTTT. Translated: CASSWDGTGVTNEKLFF. The gene calls are TRBV5-1 and TRBJ1-4; TRBD1 aligns across 7 bases. Germline assignment: CDR1 SGHRS and CDR2 YFSETQ. V shed 3 bases and J 2 bases; nucleotides not matched to a gene: 10. This CDR3 has 17 amino acids. Looking up the rest from reference TRBV5-1 and TRBJ1-4 gives the full variable domain: KAGVTQTPRYLIKTRGQQVTLSCSPISGHRSVSWYQQTPGQGLQFLFEYFSETQRNKGNFPGRFSGRQFSNSRSEMNVSTLELGDSALYLCASSWDGTGVTNEKLFFGSGTQLSVL.